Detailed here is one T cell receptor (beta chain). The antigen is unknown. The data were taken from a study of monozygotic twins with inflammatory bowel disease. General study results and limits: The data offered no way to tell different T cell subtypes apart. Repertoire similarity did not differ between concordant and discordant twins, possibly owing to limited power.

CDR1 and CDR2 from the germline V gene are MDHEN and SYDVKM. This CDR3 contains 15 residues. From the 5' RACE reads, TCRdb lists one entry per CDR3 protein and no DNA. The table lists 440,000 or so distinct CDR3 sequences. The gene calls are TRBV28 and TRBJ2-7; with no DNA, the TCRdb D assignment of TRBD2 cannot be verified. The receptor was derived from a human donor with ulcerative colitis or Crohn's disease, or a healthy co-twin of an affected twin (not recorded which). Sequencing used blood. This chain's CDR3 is CASSFGVVAGGEQYF.